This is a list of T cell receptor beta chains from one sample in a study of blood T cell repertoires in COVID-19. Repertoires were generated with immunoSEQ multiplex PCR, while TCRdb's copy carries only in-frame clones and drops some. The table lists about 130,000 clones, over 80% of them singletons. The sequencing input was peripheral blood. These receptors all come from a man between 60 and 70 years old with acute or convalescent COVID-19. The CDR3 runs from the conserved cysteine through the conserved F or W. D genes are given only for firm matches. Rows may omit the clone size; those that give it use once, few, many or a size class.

CASSLWTPYNEQFF | TGTGCCAGCAGTCTGTGGACTCCCTACAATGAGCAGTTCTTC | TRBV7-2 | 14 | TRBJ2-1 | NA | NA
CASSTGGGETQYF | TGTGCCAGTAGTACCGGGGGAGGTGAGACCCAGTACTTC | TRBV19 | 13 | TRBJ2-5 | NA | NA
CASSPRENEQFF | TGTGCCAGCAGCCCCCGGGAGAATGAGCAGTTCTTC | TRBV7-8 | 12 | TRBJ2-1 | NA | few
CASSEPTSGLNEQFF | TGCGCCAGCAGTGAGCCTACTAGCGGCCTCAATGAGCAGTTCTTC | TRBV10-1 | 15 | TRBJ2-1 | TRBD2 | NA
CASSPGQTAYGYTF | TGTGCCAGCTCCCCGGGACAGACGGCCTATGGCTACACCTTC | TRBV18 | 14 | TRBJ1-2 | TRBD1 | NA
CASSELAGGDGELFF | TGTGCCAGCAGTGAACTAGCGGGAGGGGACGGGGAGCTGTTTTTT | TRBV6-1 | 15 | TRBJ2-2 | TRBD2 | NA
CASSLTGQGAEPQHF | TGTGCCAGCAGTTTGACGGGACAGGGGGCAGAGCCCCAGCATTTT | TRBV28 | 15 | TRBJ1-5 | TRBD1 | NA
CASSVYRGDNEKLFF | TGCGCCAGCAGCGTTTACAGGGGGGACAATGAAAAACTGTTTTTT | TRBV5-1 | 15 | TRBJ1-4 | TRBD1 | NA
CAWSPHRDTQYF | TGTGCCTGGAGTCCACACAGGGATACGCAGTATTTT | TRBV30 | 12 | TRBJ2-3 | NA | NA
CASSMLEGARDTQYF | TGTGCCAGTAGTATGTTGGAGGGGGCTAGGGATACGCAGTATTTT | TRBV19 | 15 | TRBJ2-3 | NA | NA
CAWSGGNNQPQHF | TGTGCCTGGAGTGGGGGCAACAATCAGCCCCAGCATTTT | TRBV30 | 13 | TRBJ1-5 | NA | NA
CASTEGNTGELFF | TGTGCCAGCACGGAGGGGAACACCGGGGAGCTGTTTTTT | TRBV6-5 | 13 | TRBJ2-2 | NA | once
CASGRGSYDSPLHF | TGTGCCAGCGGGCGGGGCAGTTACGATTCACCCCTCCACTTT | TRBV28 | 14 | TRBJ1-6 | NA | NA
CASSTGLADNEQFF | TGTGCCAGCAGCACGGGACTAGCGGACAATGAGCAGTTCTTC | TRBV7-3 | 14 | TRBJ2-1 | TRBD2 | NA
CASSPPGKGAYEQYF | TGTGCCAGCTCCCCTCCCGGGAAGGGAGCCTACGAGCAGTACTTC | TRBV18 | 15 | TRBJ2-7 | NA | once
CASSSTANYGYTF | TGTGCCAGCAGTTCGACAGCGAACTATGGCTACACCTTC | TRBV6-5 | 13 | TRBJ1-2 | NA | few
CASRPTGTSAVNEQFF | TGCGCCAGCAGACCTACCGGGACTAGCGCCGTTAATGAGCAGTTCTTC | TRBV4-1 | 16 | TRBJ2-1 | TRBD2 | NA
CASTRSLNTEAFF | TGTGCCAGCACCCGGTCACTGAACACTGAAGCTTTCTTT | TRBV2 | 13 | TRBJ1-1 | NA | NA
CAINTGDEQYF | TGTGCCATCAACACAGGTGACGAGCAGTACTTC | TRBV10-3 | 11 | TRBJ2-7 | NA | NA
CASSLVASGEETQYF | TGCGCCAGCAGCTTGGTGGCTAGCGGAGAAGAGACCCAGTACTTC | TRBV5-1 | 15 | TRBJ2-5 | TRBD2 | NA
CASSLAGGPYEQYF | TGTGCCAGCAGCTTAGCGGGAGGGCCTTACGAGCAGTACTTC | TRBV7-2 | 14 | TRBJ2-7 | TRBD2 | NA
CASRGTGTQFF | TGTGCCAGCAGGGGGACAGGGACGCAGTTCTTC | TRBV3-1/TRBV3-2 | 11 | TRBJ2-1 | TRBD1 | NA
CASSPGTGGPLRSLFF | TGTGCCAGTAGTCCCGGGACAGGTGGGCCTCTTAGGTCCCTGTTTTTT | TRBV19 | 16 | TRBJ1-4 | TRBD1 | NA
CASSIAPDRRSGYTF | TGTGCCAGTAGTATAGCCCCCGACAGACGGAGTGGCTACACCTTC | TRBV19 | 15 | TRBJ1-2 | NA | NA
CASSQGGAGSYGYTF | TGTGCCAGCAGTCAAGGGGGCGCAGGGAGCTATGGCTACACCTTC | TRBV28 | 15 | TRBJ1-2 | TRBD1 | NA
CASTGTSGSSYNEQFF | TGCGCCAGCACAGGGACTAGCGGGAGCTCCTACAATGAGCAGTTCTTC | TRBV5-1 | 16 | TRBJ2-1 | TRBD2 | NA
CASSGRTGPNNEQFF | TGCGCCAGCAGCGGGAGGACCGGGCCCAACAATGAGCAGTTCTTC | TRBV10-1 | 15 | TRBJ2-1 | TRBD2 | NA
CASSQDPANGELFF | TGCGCCAGCAGCCAAGATCCCGCTAACGGGGAGCTGTTTTTT | TRBV4-1 | 14 | TRBJ2-2 | NA | few
CASSADRGLGPQHF | TGTGCCAGCTCAGCAGACAGGGGGCTAGGGCCCCAGCATTTT | TRBV18 | 14 | TRBJ1-5 | TRBD1 | NA
CASSLARESNTDTQYF | TGTGCCAGCAGCTTGGCCCGAGAGTCGAACACAGATACGCAGTATTTT | TRBV5-4 | 16 | TRBJ2-3 | NA | NA
CASSEAGSSSEPQHF | TGTGCCAGCAGTGAAGCCGGGTCGTCCAGCGAGCCCCAGCATTTT | TRBV2 | 15 | TRBJ1-5 | NA | NA
CASNTFRGGPEAFF | TGTGCCAGCAATACTTTTAGGGGCGGACCTGAAGCTTTCTTT | TRBV28 | 14 | TRBJ1-1 | NA | few
CASSLAVGRNEKLFF | TGCGCCAGCAGCTTGGCCGTGGGGAGGAATGAAAAACTGTTTTTT | TRBV5-1 | 15 | TRBJ1-4 | NA | NA
CASSRQGTTEAFF | TGTGCCAGCAGTCGGCAGGGTACCACTGAAGCTTTCTTT | TRBV3-1/TRBV3-2 | 13 | TRBJ1-1 | NA | NA
CASQGGNSSPLHF | TGTGCCAGTCAAGGAGGGAACAGTTCACCCCTCCACTTT | TRBV28 | 13 | TRBJ1-6 | NA | NA
CASSKKSTVLKEPQHF | TGTGCCAGCAGCAAAAAAAGTACAGTCCTCAAGGAACCCCAGCATTTT | TRBV21-1 | 16 | TRBJ1-5 | NA | few
CASSDHNTGELFF | TGTGCCAGCAGTGACCATAACACCGGGGAGCTGTTTTTT | TRBV6-1 | 13 | TRBJ2-2 | NA | NA
CASSPPRGRGRYGYTF | TGTGCCAGCAGCCCGCCCCGGGGCAGGGGAAGGTATGGCTACACCTTC | TRBV7-9 | 16 | TRBJ1-2 | NA | once
CASSLVTSGSYEQYF | TGCGCCAGCAGCTTGGTAACTAGCGGGAGTTACGAGCAGTACTTC | TRBV5-1 | 15 | TRBJ2-7 | TRBD2 | NA
CASSRSGLAGGPGEQFF | TGTGCCAGCAGCCGTTCGGGACTAGCGGGAGGGCCGGGCGAGCAGTTCTTC | TRBV4-2 | 17 | TRBJ2-1 | TRBD2 | NA
CASSLQGSGELFF | TGTGCCAGCAGTTTACAGGGCTCCGGGGAGCTGTTTTTT | TRBV7-3 | 13 | TRBJ2-2 | NA | once
CARSLVAPYNEQFF | TGTGCCAGAAGCTTAGTGGCACCCTACAATGAGCAGTTCTTC | TRBV7-5 | 14 | TRBJ2-1 | NA | NA
CASSRTGEDQPQHF | TGTGCCAGCAGTCGGACAGGGGAGGATCAGCCCCAGCATTTT | TRBV28 | 14 | TRBJ1-5 | TRBD1 | NA
CASSVATRTDTQYF | TGTGCCAGCAGCGTAGCCACACGCACAGATACGCAGTATTTT | TRBV9 | 14 | TRBJ2-3 | NA | NA
CASSREGQGAPEAFF | TGCGCCAGCAGCCGTGAGGGACAGGGGGCTCCTGAAGCTTTCTTT | TRBV4-1 | 15 | TRBJ1-1 | TRBD1 | NA
CASSSLGYNEQFF | TGCGCCAGCAGCTCACTAGGTTACAATGAGCAGTTCTTC | TRBV5-1 | 13 | TRBJ2-1 | NA | NA
CASSLIGEGYEQYF | TGTGCCAGCAGTTTAATAGGGGAGGGCTACGAGCAGTACTTC | TRBV28 | 14 | TRBJ2-7 | TRBD2 | NA
CASSLSGRETQYF | TGCGCCAGCAGCTTGTCCGGCAGGGAGACCCAGTACTTC | TRBV5-1 | 13 | TRBJ2-5 | NA | NA